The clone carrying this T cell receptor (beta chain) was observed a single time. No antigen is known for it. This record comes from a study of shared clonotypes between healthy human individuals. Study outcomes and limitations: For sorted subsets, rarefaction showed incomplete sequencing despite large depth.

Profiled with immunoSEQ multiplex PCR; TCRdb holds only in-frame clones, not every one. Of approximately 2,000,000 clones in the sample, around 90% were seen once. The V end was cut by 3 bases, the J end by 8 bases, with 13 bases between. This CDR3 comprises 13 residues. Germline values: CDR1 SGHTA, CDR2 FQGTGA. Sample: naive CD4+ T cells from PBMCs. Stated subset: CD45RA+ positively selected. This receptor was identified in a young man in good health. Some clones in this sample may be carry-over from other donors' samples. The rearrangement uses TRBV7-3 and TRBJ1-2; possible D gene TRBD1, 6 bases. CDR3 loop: CASSFPAGVGYTF. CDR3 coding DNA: TGTGCCAGCAGCTTCCCGGCAGGGGTAGGCTACACCTTC.